Below are 8 T cell receptor beta chains sequenced from a single sample in a study of blood T cells in healthy people across ages. A second PCR, run for about 6 to 12 cycles, used a sample-barcoded 5' primer plus a J-beta primer mix. TCRdb recomputed calls from the 5' RACE reads with MiXCR, one row per CDR3 protein. The table includes about 620,000 distinct CDR3 sequences, 21% detected once. The sample was blood. The source is a man aged 65 to 79 in good health.

As for this clonotype: It may be a read error: a sequence one base away is much more abundant. The genes are TRBV14 and TRBJ2-3, with TRBD2 identical over 9 bases. J lost 1 base, V lost 10 bases, and 3 bases had no gene match. Germline-derived CDR1 and CDR2 are SGHDN and FVKESK. The CDR3 extends over 13 amino acids. The CDR3 is CATRTSGTDTQYF. CDR3 nucleotide sequence: TGTGCCACCAGGACTAGCGGCACAGATACGCAGTATTTT.

This clonotype appeared many times. V gene TRBV3-1 combines with J gene TRBJ2-7, with D unclear. The CDR3 is 15 amino acids. Per germline, CDR1 LGHDT and CDR2 YNNKEL (reference sequence). V was pared by 0 bases and J by 0 bases, with 9 bases between. In DNA form, the CDR3 reads TGTGCCAGCAGCCAAGATATGGTAAGCTCCTACGAGCAGTACTTC. Protein sequence: CASSQDMVSSYEQYF.

The chain recombines TRBV27 with TRBJ2-1; TRBD2 agrees at 12 bases. Trimming took 5 bases from V and 2 from J; bases not matched to a gene: 1. This CDR3 comprises 15 residues. Germline V gene sequence: CDR1 MNHEY, CDR2 SMNVEV (reference sequence). In DNA, the CDR3 is TGTGCCAGCAGTACTAGCGGGAGGCCCTACAATGAGCAGTTCTTC. Protein: CASSTSGRPYNEQFF.

This rearrangement joins TRBV5-1 to TRBJ2-7, with D possibly matching TRBD1 (5 bases). The CDR3 runs 13 residues. With 2 bases removed from V and 3 bases from J, the gap between germline ends came to 9 bases. Germline assignment: CDR1 SGHRS and CDR2 YFSETQ. The CDR3: CASSLDRRYEQYF. The CDR3 region has the DNA TGCGCCAGCAGCTTAGACAGACGCTACGAGCAGTACTTC.

This clonotype has a count of ten or more. The chain has TRBV3-1 and TRBJ2-3; possibly TRBD1 or TRBD2 for D (7 bases each). Trimming cost V 8 bases and J 4 bases, with 16 bases left between them. The CDR3 length is 14 residues. Germline CDR1 LGHDT, CDR2 YNNKEL (reference sequence). CDR3 DNA: TGTGCCAGCTCCCAGGGGGGGCGCGCAGATACGCAGTATTTT. Translated: CASSQGGRADTQYF.

As for this clonotype: One end of the junction varies from germline; a read error may be responsible. The chain links TRBV12-3 or TRBV12-4 to TRBJ2-3, with TRBD2 matching over 7 bases. CDR3 length equals 15 residues. As DNA, the CDR3 is TGTGCCAGCAGTTTGCCAGCGGGGAGCACAGATACGGAGTATTTT. Translating it yields CASSLPAGSTDTEYF.

This clonotype came up a few times. The rearrangement joins TRBV7-3 to TRBJ2-2; D not certain. V lost 6 bases and J lost 6, with 8 bases in between. This CDR3 spans 12 amino acids. Germline V lookup: CDR1 SGHTA, CDR2 FQGTGA. The CDR3 loop is CASSSSSGELFF. In nucleotides, the CDR3 is TGTGCCAGCAGTTCCTCTTCCGGGGAGCTGTTTTTT.

V usage is TRBV12-3 or TRBV12-4 and J usage is TRBJ2-3; 8 bases map to TRBD1. The CDR3 runs 14 residues. Trimming cost V 6 bases and J 4 bases; bases outside gene matches: 6. CDR3 nucleotide sequence: TGTGCCAGCAGCCGGGACAGGTTAGCAGATACGCAGTATTTT. It specifies CASSRDRLADTQYF.